The 17 T cell receptor beta chains in this list originate from one sample, sequenced in a study of blood T cell repertoires in COVID-19. The method was immunoSEQ multiplex PCR; TCRdb's version includes in-frame clones alone and lacks a portion of them. The repertoire holds about 300,000 clones, 86% seen once, with under 2% in the top ten. Sequencing was done on a sample of peripheral blood. The receptors here all came from a woman in her fifties or sixties with acute or convalescent COVID-19.

The chain is built from TRBV19 and TRBJ2-3; D is undetermined. The ends were cut back, 5 bases at V and 0 bases at J, with 6 bases in the middle. Germline-derived CDR1 and CDR2 are LNHDA and SQIVND (reference sequence). The CDR3 has 13 amino acids. For the CDR3, the DNA is TGTGCCAGTAGTGACATTAGCACAGATACGCAGTATTTT. Translating gives CASSDISTDTQYF.

This clone was seen just once. The CDR3 nucleotides are TGTGCCAGCAGCTTCGGACAGCCTAGCACAGATACGCAGTATTTT. As protein: CASSFGQPSTDTQYF. The rearrangement uses TRBV7-2 and TRBJ2-3; D perhaps matches TRBD1 (6 bases). The germline CDR1 and CDR2 sequences are SGHTA and FQGNSA. V was cut by 3 bases and J by 0 bases, with 10 bases left in between. The CDR3 runs 15 residues.

This chain links TRBV5-1 with TRBJ2-7, with 15 bases fitting TRBD2. Losses at the gene ends were 2 bases for V and 7 bases for J; bases not matched to a gene: 7. The CDR3 totals 16 residues. Germline V gene data show CDR1 as SGHRS and CDR2 as YFSETQ. In DNA form, the CDR3 reads TGCGCCAGCAGCTTACGGACTAGCGGGAGGGGAAAGGAGCAGTACTTC. Its protein product is CASSLRTSGRGKEQYF.

This clone was counted only a few times. The genes are TRBV20-1 and TRBJ2-3; the match to TRBD2 covers 9 bases. Per germline, CDR1 DFQATT and CDR2 SNEGSKA (reference sequence). The CDR3 consists of 17 residues. The V gene end was trimmed by 3 bases and the J gene end by 1 base; junction bases not matched to a gene: 11. CDR3 sequence reads: CSASGLAGRKRTDTQYF. CDR3 sequence (DNA): TGCAGTGCTAGTGGTCTAGCGGGAAGAAAACGCACAGATACGCAGTATTTT.

The chain has TRBV5-4 and TRBJ1-2; TRBD1 might be the D (6 bases). The length of the CDR3 is 13 residues. The germline V gene has CDR1 SGHNT and CDR2 YYREEE (reference sequence). Deletions cut 3 bases from V and 2 bases from J, with 8 bases between. The chain's CDR3 is CASSYGQNYGYTF. The CDR3 DNA reads as TGTGCCAGCAGCTACGGACAGAACTATGGCTACACCTTC.

This rearrangement joins TRBV7-3 to TRBJ2-3; TRBD2 matches 13 bases. The germline V gene has CDR1 SGHTA and CDR2 FQGTGA. V lost 5 bases to trimming and J lost 5 bases; unmatched junction nucleotides: 7. The CDR3 covers 16 residues. The CDR3, as DNA: TGTGCCAGCAGCGTCGGGACTAGCGGGACCGAAGATACGCAGTATTTT. This codes for CASSVGTSGTEDTQYF.

This CDR3 reads CASSDLAWHESPRAYEQYF. CDR3 in DNA: TGTGCCAGCAGTGATCTAGCATGGCATGAGTCGCCGCGGGCCTACGAGCAGTACTTC. V and J are TRBV2 and TRBJ2-7, with D maybe TRBD2 (5 bases). Trimming shortened V by 3 bases and J by 2 bases, and 26 bases separated the two germline ends. The CDR3 covers 19 residues. Germline values: CDR1 SNHLY, CDR2 FYNNEI.

The chain links TRBV6-1 to TRBJ2-1; D is uncertain. The CDR3 extends over 12 amino acids. Germline V gives CDR1 MNHNS, CDR2 SASEGT. Trimming removed 1 base from V and 8 bases from J, with 6 bases in between. The CDR3 region is CASSEVSDEQFF. The CDR3 coding sequence is TGTGCCAGCAGTGAAGTGAGTGATGAGCAGTTCTTC.

J is TRBJ2-4 and V is TRBV28; TRBD1 might be the D (6 bases). The CDR3 runs to 15 residues. V was pared by 5 bases and J by 8 bases, with 19 bases between. From germline, CDR1 is MDHEN and CDR2 SYDVKM. CDR3 nucleotides: TGTGCCAGCAGTATATCGGACAGAGGTCAGGACATTCAGTACTTC. Its protein product is CASSISDRGQDIQYF.

The chain joins TRBV24-1 to TRBJ1-3; D perhaps matches TRBD1 (5 bases). V lost 3 bases and J 4 bases, leaving 12 bases between the germline ends. The CDR3 runs to 15 residues. Per the germline V gene, CDR1 is KGHDR and CDR2 is SFDVKD. In DNA form, the CDR3 reads TGTGCCACCAGTGATAGCAGGGAAGGCGGAAACACCATATATTTT. It encodes CATSDSREGGNTIYF.

The chain is built from TRBV7-2 and TRBJ2-7, with a weak D call TRBD1 (5 bases). The V and J ends lost 1 base and 5 bases respectively, with 12 bases between them. The CDR3 length is 14 residues. Germline V gives CDR1 SGHTA, CDR2 FQGNSA. The DNA of the CDR3 is TGTGCCAGCAGCTTAGAAGGGGTCCTGGACGAGCAGTACTTC. Its translation is CASSLEGVLDEQYF. The whole variable domain, remainder taken from reference TRBV7-2 and TRBJ2-7, is GAGVSQSPSNKVTEKGKDVELRCDPISGHTALYWYRQSLGQGLEFLIYFQGNSAPDKSGLPSDRFSAERTGGSVSTLTIQRTQQEDSAVYLCASSLEGVLDEQYFGPGTRLTVT.

This chain joins TRBV7-2 and TRBJ1-6, with D hard to call. CDR1 SGHTA and CDR2 FQGNSA come from the germline V gene. The CDR3 totals 15 residues. The V and J ends lost 5 bases and 2 bases respectively, with 10 bases between them. The CDR3 nucleotides are TGTGCCAGCAGCGGCCGCCCGCCCTATAATTCACCCCTCCACTTT. This sequence encodes CASSGRPPYNSPLHF.

J is TRBJ1-1 and V is TRBV7-3; TRBD1 agrees at 7 bases. Per the germline V gene, CDR1 is SGHTA and CDR2 is FQGTGA. CDR3 length: 15 amino acids. V trimming: 6 bases; J trimming: 2 bases; junction bases outside the gene matches: 9. In DNA form, the CDR3 reads TGTGCCAGCAGAAAGGCAGGGGGACCCAACACTGAAGCTTTCTTT. Amino acid sequence: CASRKAGGPNTEAFF.

This clone was seen once. CDR3 coding DNA: TGCGCCAGCAGCTTCGTGGGAGCGGAAGCAGATACGCAGTATTTT. Amino acids: CASSFVGAEADTQYF. The chain has TRBV5-1 and TRBJ2-3; possible D gene TRBD2, 5 bases. Germline V gives CDR1 SGHRS, CDR2 YFSETQ. This CDR3 has 15 residues. Trimming took off 2 bases at V and 4 bases at J, with 14 bases between the two ends. Drawing the rest from reference TRBV5-1 and TRBJ2-3, the complete variable domain is KAGVTQTPRYLIKTRGQQVTLSCSPISGHRSVSWYQQTPGQGLQFLFEYFSETQRNKGNFPGRFSGRQFSNSRSEMNVSTLELGDSALYLCASSFVGAEADTQYFGPGTRLTVL.

The V gene is TRBV11-2, the J gene TRBJ2-7; TRBD2 matches at 11 bases. From germline, CDR1 is SGHAT and CDR2 FQNNGV. The CDR3 is made up of 17 amino acids. Unmatched junction bases numbered 4, after V lost 0 bases and J lost 0 bases. The CDR3 nucleotides read TGTGCCAGCAGCTTAGACCGACTAGCGGGAATCTCCTACGAGCAGTACTTC. Its translation: CASSLDRLAGISYEQYF.

The chain couples TRBV5-1 to TRBJ2-7, with 8 bases fitting TRBD2. V dropped 0 bases and J dropped 6; count of bases not matched to a gene: 8. Germline V gives CDR1 SGHRS, CDR2 YFSETQ. CDR3 size: 15 residues. In nucleotides, the CDR3 is TGCGCCAGCAGCTTGGCAACTAGCGGCAGCAGCGAGCAGTACTTC. Translating it yields CASSLATSGSSEQYF.

This clone was recorded a few times. The sample holds other DNA sequences that translate to the same CDR3. CDR3 region: CASSLAGAKNIQYF. DNA for the CDR3: TGTGCCAGCAGTTTAGCGGGAGCCAAAAACATTCAGTACTTC. The chain links TRBV28 to TRBJ2-4, with a possible D match to TRBD2 (5 bases). The V end lost 2 bases, the J end lost 0 bases, and 5 bases lay between the germline ends. The V gene's germline CDR1 is MDHEN and CDR2 SYDVKM. The CDR3 runs to 14 residues.